The T cell receptor (beta chain) described here comes from a study of cytomegalovirus exposure and HLA in healthy donors. This clone was found a few times. The PCR made use of 60 Vbeta and 13 Jbeta primers. In the source study's methods: It was a later analysis that counted about 80 million unique TCR beta chains, of which some 12 million were shared. Method: immunoSEQ multiplex PCR; TCRdb's copy keeps in-frame clones and lacks some. The V and J calls and clone size come from that table; D and trimming were worked out from the DNA. Of under 130,000 clones in the sample, over 60% were seen once. CDR3 length: 13 residues. Germline CDR1 reads SGHTA; CDR2 reads FQGNSA. V was shortened by 5 bases and J by 5 bases, with 12 bases between the two germline ends.

Material for sequencing was PBMCs. V and J are TRBV7-2 and TRBJ2-5; D is perhaps TRBD1 (5 bases). The receptor's source is a middle-aged man in good health and CMV-seropositive. This chain's CDR3 is CASSPRVRETQYF. The CDR3 DNA sequence: TGTGCCAGCAGCCCCAGGGTGAGGGAGACCCAGTACTTC. Full variable domain (outside the CDR3, taken from reference TRBV7-2 and TRBJ2-5): GAGVSQSPSNKVTEKGKDVELRCDPISGHTALYWYRQSLGQGLEFLIYFQGNSAPDKSGLPSDRFSAERTGGSVSTLTIQRTQQEDSAVYLCASSPRVRETQYFGPGTRLLVL.